A single sample gave rise to the 16 T cell receptor beta chains below, sequenced in a study of T cell repertoires in cytomegalovirus infection. TCRdb re-called the reads through MiXCR, storing one row per CDR3 protein. The sample has about 740,000 distinct CDR3 sequences, roughly a third seen once. The specimen sequenced was PBMCs. The receptors stem from a human donor in good health (CMV status not recorded). Some clones in this sample may be carry-over from other donors' samples.

The chain carries TRBV13 and TRBJ2-1; 14 bases are shared with TRBD2. CDR1 and CDR2 (germline): PRHDT, FYEKMQ (reference sequence). The CDR3 covers 16 residues. Trimming cost V 5 bases and J 7 bases; bases outside gene matches: 7. The CDR3 region has the DNA TGTGCCAGCAGCCCGACTAGCGGGAGGGCCCCAAATGAGCAGTTCTTC. Protein: CASSPTSGRAPNEQFF.

This clonotype turned up a few times. V and J are TRBV7-6 and TRBJ1-6, with D possibly being TRBD1 (5 bases). V dropped 4 bases and J dropped 7 bases, with 11 bases sitting between them. The CDR3 has 14 residues. Germline CDR1 and CDR2: SGHVS and FNYEAQ. CDR3 loop: CASSSLGGNSPLHF. The CDR3 DNA follows: TGTGCCAGCAGCTCCTTGGGGGGGAATTCACCCCTCCACTTT.

J is TRBJ1-5 and V is TRBV6-1; D remains unclear. Trimming removed 7 bases at V and 0 bases at J, with 22 bases between. The V gene's germline CDR1 is MNHNS and CDR2 SASEGT. The CDR3 extends over 18 amino acids. The DNA of the CDR3 is TGTGCCAGCACCATACAGCATGTGCGTCTAAGTAGCAATCAGCCCCAGCATTTT. As protein: CASTIQHVRLSSNQPQHF.

In this sample, this clonotype turned up a few times. This chain connects TRBV28 to TRBJ2-1; D possibly uses TRBD1 or TRBD2 (6 bases each). CDR3 length equals 13 residues. The V gene lost 6 bases and the J gene lost 8 bases, with 14 bases spanning the gap. Germline-derived CDR1 and CDR2 are MDHEN and SYDVKM. The DNA for the CDR3 is TGTGCCAGCAGCCTCGGGGGCCCCTATGAGCAGTTCTTC. Translation: CASSLGGPYEQFF.

This clonotype was observed a handful of times. A single base separates this from a much larger clone, so it may be a read error. V is TRBV12-3 or TRBV12-4 and J is TRBJ1-2, with a tentative D call TRBD1 (5 bases). The CDR3 has 12 amino acids. The germline V and J ends were trimmed by 3 bases and 4 bases, with 6 bases remaining between them. The CDR3 spells CASSFDSYGYTF. In DNA, the CDR3 is TGTGCCAGCAGTTTTGACAGCTATGGCTACACCTTC.

With regard to this clonotype: One junction end disagrees with the germline gene, perhaps due to a read error. CDR3 in DNA: TGTGCTAGCAGCCCGGGGACAGGGGGGAACACCGGGGAGCTGTTTTTT. Translating it yields CASSPGTGGNTGELFF. This rearrangement joins TRBV7-6 to TRBJ2-2; 11 nucleotides agree with TRBD1. The CDR3 length is 16 residues. Germline loops: CDR1 SGHVS, CDR2 FNYEAQ.

V gene TRBV12-3 or TRBV12-4 combines with J gene TRBJ1-5; D might be TRBD1 (5 bases). The length of the CDR3 is 15 residues. Trimming took off 4 bases at V and 1 base at J, with 11 bases between the two ends. The CDR3 DNA sequence: TGTGCCAGCAGTTATGGGGCGGGGAGCAATCAGCCCCAGCATTTT. Its translation is CASSYGAGSNQPQHF.

The chain uses TRBV28 and TRBJ1-1; possible D gene TRBD1, 5 bases. This CDR3 contains 16 residues. V gave up 4 bases and J gave up 4 bases, with 19 bases separating them. Germline CDR1 is MDHEN and CDR2 is SYDVKM. The CDR3 region has the DNA TGTGCCAGCAGTTCCGGAGCCGCAGGGTTTTTCACTGAAGCTTTCTTT. Translating it yields CASSSGAAGFFTEAFF. Supplemented by reference TRBV28 and TRBJ1-1, the full variable domain reads DVKVTQSSRYLVKRTGEKVFLECVQDMDHENMFWYRQDPGLGLRLIYFSYDVKMKEKGDIPEGYSVSREKKERFSLILESASTNQTSMYLCASSSGAAGFFTEAFFGQGTRLTVV.

This clonotype was picked up a small number of times. This rearrangement joins TRBV11-2 to TRBJ2-2, with D unclear. Germline V CDR1 and CDR2: SGHAT, FQNNGV. V was pared by 0 bases and J by 4 bases, with 6 bases between. This CDR3 has 14 residues. The CDR3 DNA follows: TGTGCCAGCAGCTTAGAACCGCTCACCGGGGAGCTGTTTTTT. Translation gives CASSLEPLTGELFF.

With respect to this clonotype: At one of its ends the junction is not consistent with the germline gene, which may arise from a read error. The chain has TRBV28 and TRBJ2-3, with D possibly matching TRBD2 (5 bases). The germline gives CDR1 MDHEN, CDR2 SYDVKM. The CDR3 is 11 amino acids. The chain's CDR3 is CASSLWDSIAF. The CDR3 DNA sequence: TGTGCCAGCAGTTTATGGGACTCCATCGCTTTT.

The chain employs TRBV4-1 and TRBJ2-3; TRBD1 might be the D (6 bases). The CDR3 runs 17 residues. From germline, CDR1 is MGHRA and CDR2 YSYEKL. With 2 bases removed from V and 2 bases from J, the gap between germline ends came to 17 bases. The CDR3 protein is CASSQPGPGDPTDTQYF. CDR3 nucleotides: TGCGCCAGCAGCCAACCCGGGCCAGGGGATCCCACAGATACGCAGTATTTT.

The chain combines TRBV10-3 with TRBJ2-7, with D unclear. V was clipped by 1 base and J by 2 bases, with 9 bases between them. The CDR3 contains 14 residues. Germline lookup yields CDR1 ENHRY and CDR2 SYGVKD. For the CDR3, the DNA is TGTGCCATCAGTGAGTTCGGCCGAACCTACGAGCAGTACTTC. Residues: CAISEFGRTYEQYF.

The chain links TRBV4-1 to TRBJ2-7, with D uncertain. The germline V gene has CDR1 MGHRA and CDR2 YSYEKL. This CDR3 is built from 15 residues. V dropped 1 base and J dropped 0 bases, with 10 bases sitting between them. Written as DNA, the CDR3 is TGCGCCAGCAGCCAAGTTCCAAGGGTCTCCTACGAGCAGTACTTC. As protein: CASSQVPRVSYEQYF.

Points on this clonotype: A much larger clone differs from this one at a single base, so this may be a read error. CDR3 nucleotides: TGTGCCAGCAGCCGCCTAAGTCCCGGGAGGTCATCGGCGCTTGAGCAGTTCTTC. Protein: CASSRLSPGRSSALEQFF. This chain joins TRBV7-2 and TRBJ2-1; 7 nucleotides align to TRBD2. The trim removed 5 bases at V and 9 bases at J, leaving 22 bases unmatched. From germline, CDR1 is SGHTA and CDR2 FQGNSA. This CDR3 region has 18 residues.

Comments on this clonotype: One end of the junction fails to match germline, which may point to a read error. The rearrangement uses TRBV28 and TRBJ2-6; TRBD1 is a possible D gene (5 bases). The CDR3 is 18 residues long. CDR1 and CDR2 (germline): MDHEN, SYDVKM. In nucleotides, the CDR3 is TGTGCCAGCAGTTTATGGGGGTCCACAGTCCCTGGGGCCTACGTCCTGACTTTC. Translating it yields CASSLWGSTVPGAYVLTF.

There are a few counts of this clonotype. The chain uses TRBV5-4 and TRBJ1-2, with 8 bases identical to TRBD1. V was pared by 0 bases and J by 7 bases, with 11 bases of the junction left unmatched. Germline V gene data show CDR1 as SGHNT and CDR2 as YYREEE (reference sequence). CDR3 length: 16 residues. Here the CDR3 DNA reads TGTGCCAGCAGCTTGGGCGGGACAGGACGAAAAGGTGGCTACACCTTC. Translating gives CASSLGGTGRKGGYTF.